This TCR beta chain was documented in a study of response to subunit inactivated influenza vaccine. Study-wide results and caveats: The authors offered the suggestion that each seasonal influenza vaccination recruits few new T cells.

To note about this clonotype: What it binds is not known.

TCRdb redid the calling of the RT-PCR reads with MiXCR, one entry per CDR3 protein. The sample carries approximately 700,000 distinct CDR3 sequences, approximately 14% recorded once. CDR1 is DFQATT, CDR2 SNEGSKA, per germline (reference sequence). Trimming at V came to 0 bases and at J to 4 bases, leaving 8 bases not matched to a gene. This CDR3 comprises 15 residues. The TCR sequence derives from a man in his fifties who received an inactivated influenza vaccine. The material sequenced was PBMCs from blood, taken 14 days before vaccination. V gene TRBV20-1 combines with J gene TRBJ2-7; 8 bases map to TRBD2. CDR3 in amino acids: CSARDGTRGGYEQYF. The CDR3 DNA reads as TGCAGTGCTAGAGATGGGACTCGGGGGGGGTACGAGCAGTACTTC.